The T cell receptor beta chain described here comes from a study of blood T cell repertoires in COVID-19 (dated by TCRdb to the early 2020s). General notes on the study: Samples covering the acute and convalescent phases of COVID-19 were provided by collaborators in the United States, Italy and Spain. The prospective study material was composed of cDNA or gDNA derived from T cells, B-cell-depleted T cells, or PBMCs. The dataset comprised deeply sampled blood TCRbeta repertoires from subjects exposed to, actively infected with, or recovered from COVID-19. The repertoires were released in a freely available public database intended as a resource for research on the immune response to SARS-CoV-2. Samples came from the ongoing ImmuneRACE study (first 160 participants) plus 1,254 subjects from 6 global collaborators. A de-identified subject ID, COVID-19 status, age in years and sex were almost always included in the sample metadata. Where HLA class I and class II types were available, the types were taken from metadata supplied by the sample provider, not from assay-based typing. The paper as a whole reports these results and caveats: How much clinical and demographic metadata was included differed by source and by participant, and the metadata was provided uncurated.

Note on this clone: Its antigen has not been determined. Base qualities are missing; no much larger clone stands one base away.

The collaborating institutions used their own protocols to collect whole blood in K2EDTA tubes. Collaborator samples were shipped for TCRbeta analysis as frozen whole blood, isolated PBMCs, or DNA extracted from either sample type. Sequences SGHRS (CDR1) and YFSETQ (CDR2) are obtained from the germline V gene. Trimming costs V 1 base and J 7 bases, and their ends lie 9 bases apart. The CDR3 runs 14 amino acids, cysteine and phenylalanine included. The kept DNA is CDR3 alone, 42 bases in frame from the first base. TCRbeta CDR3 regions were amplified from genomic DNA by means of the immunoSEQ Assay, a bias-controlled multiplex PCR. Concerning the study's data processing: Nucleated cell counts per sample were estimated from amplification of reference gene primers within the assay. To quantify the absolute abundance of each unique TCRbeta CDR3 rearrangement, sequence reads were collapsed and filtered. For each sample, productive Simpson clonality was calculated by taking the square root of Simpson's diversity index across productive rearrangements. The clones in this table, taken by TCRdb from immuneACCESS, are in-frame only. Not every clone is retained; where verified, under half of the shortfall comes from an unresolved V gene, and the cause of the rest is unknown. The V and J calls and the clone size are those of that table, but D and trimming were determined from the DNA. In all, the sample holds over 200,000 clones, and around nine tenths of those were seen once. 4% to 5.5% of the sample comes from the top ten.

The V and J genes are TRBV5-1 and TRBJ1-6; tentative D gene TRBD1, with 5 bases matching. The receptor was isolated from a woman in her 40s with acute or convalescent COVID-19. Sequencing was performed on peripheral blood. The DNA is TGCGCCAGCAGCTTGACGGGGGGAAATTCACCCCTCCACTTT. This gives the protein CASSLTGGNSPLHF.